This TCR beta chain came from a study of T cells in localized non-small cell lung cancer. The study's findings and limits: Median detection of top 100 tumor clones in adjacent lung was about 60 clones. The highest T cell clonality was in uninvolved adjacent lung, above tumor.

The repertoire was sequenced with immunoSEQ multiplex PCR; TCRdb's copy has only in-frame clones and lacks some. The sample includes tens of thousands of clones, 80% to 90% of them seen just once. From germline, CDR1 is LGHNA and CDR2 YNFKEQ. This CDR3 contains 14 residues. V lost 1 base and J lost 4, with 11 bases in between. A remark on this clone: Its antigen is currently unknown.

The chain joins TRBV4-2 to TRBJ2-7; a possible D gene is TRBD2 (6 bases). The clonotype originates from a male donor at least 60 years old with stage III lung adenocarcinoma. Source: peripheral blood, taken before any cancer treatment. The CDR3 nucleotides are TGTGCCAGCAGCCAAGCACGGGAGAGGTACGAGCAGTACTTC. Translation gives CASSQARERYEQYF.